The clone carrying this T cell receptor (beta chain) was counted only a few times. Its antigen remains unknown. TCRdb reanalysed the 5' RACE reads using MiXCR and keeps one entry per CDR3 protein. The sample shows more than 45,000 distinct CDR3 sequences, less than 6% of them seen only once. The sample belongs to a study of spatial heterogeneity in lung cancer. The study's findings and limits: Ubiquitous, expanded tumor-derived TCRs were more frequently observed in blood at resection than at follow-up.

Looked up from germline, CDR1 is MNHEY and CDR2 is SMNVEV (reference sequence). CDR3 length equals 14 residues. V lost 2 bases, J lost 5 bases, and 1 base stayed unmatched. The time point here: sample taken at primary tumor resection. Sequencing covered unsorted whole RNA taken from tumor, nontumor lung or frozen PBMC. Here the sequenced sample was PBMCs, taken at surgery. The receptor's source is a male donor with early-stage non-small cell lung cancer. The chain is built from TRBV27 and TRBJ2-1; 9 nucleotides match TRBD2. The CDR3 DNA reads as TGTGCCAGCAGTTTACTAGCGGGAAACAATGAGCAGTTCTTC. Its translation is CASSLLAGNNEQFF.